This T cell receptor (beta chain) stems from a study of T cells in localized non-small cell lung cancer. In the case of this clone: Its antigen is as yet unknown.

Study outcomes and limitations: It remains possible that heterogeneity exists, since only one tumor region was sequenced. For the top 100 tumor clones, a median roughly 56 also appeared in adjacent lung. Uninvolved adjacent lung showed peak T cell clonality, exceeding tumor. With higher T cell density in blood came longer overall survival.

The CDR3 extends over 14 amino acids. Germline assignment: CDR1 GTSNPN and CDR2 SVGIG (reference sequence). The V end was cut by 3 bases, the J end by 2 bases, with 10 bases between. Some clones are missing from TCRdb's copy, which holds only in-frame ones; the method was immunoSEQ multiplex PCR. The sample carries about 21,000 clones, less than 85% recorded once. This clonotype was sampled from a man between 40 and 69 years old with stage I lung adenocarcinoma. This chain links TRBV30 with TRBJ2-2; D gene ambiguous. Source: peripheral blood, taken before any cancer treatment. The CDR3 region is CAWSLSPNTGELFF. CDR3 sequence (DNA): TGTGCCTGGAGCCTATCCCCCAACACCGGGGAGCTGTTTTTT.